This TCR beta chain originates from a study of shared clonotypes between healthy human individuals. The germline gives CDR1 SGDLS, CDR2 YYNGEE. V lost 2 bases, J lost 7 bases, and 5 bases stayed unmatched. CDR3 size: 16 residues. Division of CD4+ cells produced a CD45RA+ naive subset and a CD45RA-negative memory subset. The authors' processing: Because ImmunoSEQ provided only junction sequences with no quality scores, the filtering differed. Method: immunoSEQ multiplex PCR; TCRdb's copy keeps in-frame clones and lacks some. V and J calls and clone size are as listed in that table; D and trimming were resolved from the DNA. The repertoire holds about 1.1 million clones, with 70% to 80% as singletons.

The clonotype comes from a man between 18 and 35 years old in good health. Some clones in this sample may be carry-over from other donors' samples. The sequenced sample consisted of memory CD4+ T cells from PBMCs. Subset indicated: CD45RA-negative fraction. The chain joins TRBV9 to TRBJ2-2; 13 nucleotides align to TRBD2. The CDR3 region is CASSVTSGRAGGELFF. The CDR3 DNA reads TGTGCCAGCAGCGTCACTAGCGGGAGGGCCGGCGGGGAGCTGTTTTTT.